This TCR beta chain was observed in a study of cytomegalovirus exposure and HLA in healthy donors. PCR involved 60 Vbeta and 13 Jbeta primers. Some clones are missing from TCRdb's copy, which holds only in-frame ones; the method was immunoSEQ multiplex PCR. In the table there are 190,000 or so clones, roughly four fifths of which are singletons. Study-wide points: Later analysis identified over 15,000 TCR beta sequences associated with HLA alleles, using a false discovery rate threshold of 0.05. Apparent HLA restriction characterized most CMV-associated TCR beta chains in a later analysis.

The germline gives CDR1 SGHTA, CDR2 FQGNSA. The CDR3 covers 15 residues. With 4 bases clipped from V and 3 bases from J, the junction kept 6 bases outside the gene matches. In regard to this clone: Its specificity is not known.

This sequence originates from a man aged 45-65 years in good health and CMV-seronegative. Sequencing used PBMCs. This chain joins TRBV7-2 and TRBJ2-3; TRBD1 agrees at 8 bases. The CDR3 sequence: CASSSGTGSTDTQYF. The DNA for the CDR3 is TGTGCCAGCAGCTCCGGGACAGGTAGTACAGATACGCAGTATTTT.